This TCR beta chain was captured in a study of response to subunit inactivated influenza vaccine (dated by TCRdb to the late 2010s). In terms of the full investigation: The study used deep quantitative T cell receptor repertoire profiling to track responses to a trivalent subunit inactivated influenza vaccine. The study at large found these results: It was suggested by the authors that each seasonal influenza vaccination may recruit only a limited number of new T cells.

This clonotype was detected ten times or more. Its antigen is still unknown. Per-base qualities were not stored, and no clone one base away is much larger. The library was generated by RT-PCR. Sequencer: Illumina HiSeq 2500. Using fastp trimming at Q25 and MiXCR clonotype assembly, TCRdb reanalyzed the public sequencing data and kept in-frame beta chains. Duplicate CDR3 protein sequences are folded into a single record with the most common DNA and genes. The sample data list around 480,000 distinct CDR3 sequences, and roughly 9.8% of these were observed just once. Around 12% of the sample comes from the top ten. The CDR3 runs 14 amino acids, cysteine and phenylalanine included. The entry retains the CDR3 DNA only, 42 bases that are in frame from base 1. As encoded in the germline V gene (reference sequence), CDR1 is DFQATT while CDR2 is SNEGSKA. V is clipped by 0 bases and J by 7 bases, and the sequence between their germline boundaries is 13 bases long.

The sample's time point label is to be understood as: 45 days after influenza vaccine administration. Sample: PBMCs from blood, taken more than 35 days after vaccination. The receptor was derived from a man aged 45-65 years who received an inactivated influenza vaccine. Donor details come from another sample of the same person, matched by shared clones. The chain is assembled from TRBV20-1 and TRBJ2-1; confidence is insufficient to name the D gene. The CDR3 protein is CSARDRWLSNEQFF. The nucleotides read TGCAGTGCTAGAGATAGGTGGCTCTCAAATGAGCAGTTCTTC.